Below are 28 T cell receptor beta chains sequenced from a single sample in a study of T cell responses to AZD1222 COVID-19 vaccine. The assay was immunoSEQ multiplex PCR, and TCRdb's table has in-frame clones only and misses some. This table has 100,000 or so clones, roughly 84% appearing once. The sequencing here drew on peripheral blood, taken on day 0 of AZD1222 vaccination. These receptors came from an adult in good health.

This sequence joins TRBV30 and TRBJ2-3; TRBD2 might be the D (5 bases). V was clipped by 0 bases and J by 0 bases, with 10 bases between them. The CDR3 runs to 15 residues. Germline V gene sequence: CDR1 GTSNPN, CDR2 SVGIG (reference sequence). The CDR3 loop is CAWSVILASTDTQYF. The DNA of the CDR3 is TGTGCCTGGAGTGTAATTCTAGCAAGCACAGATACGCAGTATTTT.

This clone was observed once. This chain connects TRBV3-1 (or the pseudogene TRBV3-2) to TRBJ1-5, with TRBD1 matching over 9 bases. The V gene's germline CDR1 is LGHDT and CDR2 YNNKEL (reference sequence). V lost 3 bases to trimming and J lost 4 bases; unmatched junction nucleotides: 4. The CDR3 sequence is 15 residues long. The CDR3 nucleotides read TGTGCCAGCAGCCATGCGGGACAGGGTAATCAGCCCCAGCATTTT. It codes for CASSHAGQGNQPQHF.

J is TRBJ2-7 and V is TRBV6-5; TRBD2 aligns across 7 bases. CDR1 and CDR2 (germline): MNHEY, SVGAGI. V gave up 0 bases and J gave up 0 bases; unmatched junction bases: 5. The CDR3 is 16 residues long. Here the CDR3 DNA reads TGTGCCAGCAGTTACTCTCAACGGGAGGCCTCCTACGAGCAGTACTTC. Amino acid sequence: CASSYSQREASYEQYF.

The chain carries TRBV28 and TRBJ2-2; unclear D gene. The germline V and J ends were trimmed by 2 bases and 5 bases, with 12 bases remaining between them. Germline assignment: CDR1 MDHEN and CDR2 SYDVKM. The CDR3 loop spans 15 amino acids. The chain's CDR3 is CASSLELRSTGELFF. The CDR3 DNA is TGTGCCAGCAGTTTAGAGTTGAGGTCTACCGGGGAGCTGTTTTTT.

This chain links TRBV7-9 with TRBJ1-2, with D perhaps matching TRBD1 (5 bases). The CDR3 covers 15 residues. V was shortened by 0 bases and J by 7 bases, with 15 bases between the two germline ends. Germline V lookup: CDR1 SEHNR, CDR2 FQNEAQ (reference sequence). CDR3 amino acids: CASSLAGQGLRGYTF. For the CDR3, the DNA is TGTGCCAGCAGCTTAGCGGGGCAGGGACTCCGTGGCTACACCTTC. The whole variable domain, filled in from reference TRBV7-9 and TRBJ1-2, reads DTGVSQNPRHKITKRGQNVTFRCDPISEHNRLYWYRQTLGQGPEFLTYFQNEAQLEKSRLLSDRFSAERPKGSFSTLEIQRTEQGDSAMYLCASSLAGQGLRGYTFGSGTRLTVV.

The chain links TRBV11-1 to TRBJ2-3, with 7 bases identical to TRBD1. The CDR3 is 14 residues long. Germline V gene sequence: CDR1 SGHAT, CDR2 FQDESV (reference sequence). V was pared by 0 bases and J by 3 bases, with 0 bases of the junction left unmatched. The CDR3 DNA is TGTGCCAGCAGCTTAGCGACAGGGACAGATACGCAGTATTTT. Protein sequence: CASSLATGTDTQYF. Variable domain in full (rest from reference TRBV11-1 and TRBJ2-3): EAEVAQSPRYKITEKSQAVAFWCDPISGHATLYWYRQILGQGPELLVQFQDESVVDDSQLPKDRFSAERLKGVDSTLKIQPAELGDSAMYLCASSLATGTDTQYFGPGTRLTVL.

V gene TRBV6-2 or TRBV6-3 combines with J gene TRBJ2-1; 10 bases are a match to TRBD2. The length of the CDR3 is 16 residues. V gave up 4 bases and J gave up 2 bases; unmatched junction bases: 5. Germline-derived CDR1 and CDR2 are MNHEY and SVGEGT. In DNA, the CDR3 is TGTGCCAGCAGTTCTAGAGCGGGAGGGGCCTACAATGAGCAGTTCTTC. Encoded protein: CASSSRAGGAYNEQFF.

V usage is TRBV11-2 and J usage is TRBJ2-1, with a weak D call TRBD1 (6 bases). The germline CDR1 and CDR2 sequences are SGHAT and FQNNGV. V lost 5 bases to trimming and J lost 4 bases, with 9 bases between them. The CDR3 spans 13 residues. The CDR3 protein is CASSPGQYNEQFF. CDR3 bases: TGTGCCAGCAGCCCTGGACAGTACAATGAGCAGTTCTTC.

This rearrangement joins TRBV19 to TRBJ1-1, with D possibly TRBD1 on 5 matching bases. This CDR3 spans 13 amino acids. The ends were cut back, 3 bases at V and 2 bases at J, with 7 bases in the middle. CDR1 LNHDA and CDR2 SQIVND come from the germline V gene (reference sequence). The CDR3 loop reads CASSITGNTEAFF. The CDR3 DNA reads TGTGCCAGTAGTATCACAGGTAACACTGAAGCTTTCTTT.

This clone appeared a few times. The chain is built from TRBV2 and TRBJ2-7; D uncertain. This CDR3 contains 13 residues. CDR1 SNHLY and CDR2 FYNNEI come from the germline V gene. V lost 0 bases, J lost 2 bases, and 5 bases lay in between. The chain's CDR3 is CASSEATAYEQYF. In nucleotides, the CDR3 is TGTGCCAGCAGTGAAGCAACAGCCTACGAGCAGTACTTC.

This clone turned up a few times. The chain joins TRBV9 to TRBJ1-1; D remains ambiguous. The V end was cut by 6 bases, the J end by 4 bases, with 16 bases between. The germline V gene encodes CDR1 SGDLS and CDR2 YYNGEE. This CDR3 comprises 14 residues. In DNA, the CDR3 is TGTGCCAGCACCCCAGGTAGGGTGAGCACTGAAGCTTTCTTT. It specifies CASTPGRVSTEAFF.

Only a few counts were recorded for this clone. J is TRBJ1-1 and V is TRBV7-2; the D is unclear. The V end lost 1 base, the J end lost 1 base, and 7 bases lay between the germline ends. Germline CDR1 reads SGHTA; CDR2 reads FQGNSA. This CDR3 comprises 14 residues. CDR3 nucleotide sequence: TGTGCCAGCAGCTTAGGGTGGGAGAACACTGAAGCTTTCTTT. It translates to CASSLGWENTEAFF.

The J gene is TRBJ2-1, the V gene TRBV10-3; D not certain. The V end was cut by 3 bases, the J end by 3 bases, with 0 bases between. This CDR3 region has 11 residues. Germline CDR1 ENHRY, CDR2 SYGVKD. The CDR3 coding sequence is TGTGCCATCAGTGACTACAATGAGCAGTTCTTC. Translation gives CAISDYNEQFF.

Comments on this clone: This sample includes further DNA sequences coding for the same CDR3. The V call is TRBV28, the J call TRBJ1-5; possibly TRBD1 for D (5 bases). Trimming left V 2 bases short and J 4 bases short, with 9 bases between. The CDR3 sequence is 14 residues long. Germline values: CDR1 MDHEN, CDR2 SYDVKM. The CDR3 DNA is TGTGCCAGCAGTTTAGGGCAGGGTAATCAGCCCCAGCATTTT. Translation: CASSLGQGNQPQHF.

V is TRBV28 and J is TRBJ1-4; maybe TRBD1 (5 bases). V was pared by 6 bases and J by 7 bases, with 15 bases between. This CDR3 comprises 14 residues. The germline V gene has CDR1 MDHEN and CDR2 SYDVKM. In DNA form, the CDR3 reads TGTGCCAGCAGGTCTGGGGCGCCGGGTGAAAAACTGTTTTTT. It codes for CASRSGAPGEKLFF. The full variable domain, in which reference TRBV28 and TRBJ1-4 provide the parts outside the CDR3, is DVKVTQSSRYLVKRTGEKVFLECVQDMDHENMFWYRQDPGLGLRLIYFSYDVKMKEKGDIPEGYSVSREKKERFSLILESASTNQTSMYLCASRSGAPGEKLFFGSGTQLSVL.

The V call is TRBV5-5, the J call TRBJ2-1; the D call may be TRBD1 or TRBD2 (6 bases each). Germline CDR1 SGHKS, CDR2 YYEKEE (reference sequence). V lost 0 bases to trimming and J lost 8 bases, with 15 bases between them. The CDR3 consists of 15 residues. The CDR3 region is CASSLVSHGGDEQFF. CDR3 sequence (DNA): TGTGCCAGCAGCTTGGTATCCCACGGGGGCGATGAGCAGTTCTTC.

The chain combines TRBV20-1 with TRBJ2-1; D might be TRBD2 (6 bases). Trimming shortened V by 3 bases and J by 13 bases, and 34 bases separated the two germline ends. Germline lookup yields CDR1 DFQATT and CDR2 SNEGSKA (reference sequence). The CDR3 sequence is 18 residues long. For the CDR3, the DNA is TGCAGTGCTAGTTCCTTGATGAGCTCCGTGTTGTCCGTCGGGGGACAGTTCTTC. Translating it yields CSASSLMSSVLSVGGQFF.

This chain joins TRBV3-1 (or the pseudogene TRBV3-2) and TRBJ2-7, with TRBD2 matching over 9 bases. CDR3 size: 15 residues. V lost 3 bases to trimming and J lost 3 bases; unmatched junction nucleotides: 6. Germline V gives CDR1 LGHDT, CDR2 YNNKEL (reference sequence). The CDR3 spells CASSQWGLAIYEQYF. The CDR3 DNA reads TGTGCCAGCAGCCAGTGGGGACTAGCTATCTACGAGCAGTACTTC.

This clone appeared once. The chain has TRBV9 and TRBJ2-1; D remains ambiguous. V lost 5 bases, J lost 8 bases, and 14 bases lay in between. The germline V gene has CDR1 SGDLS and CDR2 YYNGEE. CDR3 size: 13 residues. The chain's CDR3 is CASSSRPGYEQFF. For the CDR3, the DNA is TGTGCCAGCAGTTCTAGGCCGGGCTATGAGCAGTTCTTC.

This clone was seen a few times. V and J are TRBV4-1 and TRBJ1-2, with TRBD1 matching over 9 bases. The trim removed 1 base at V and 7 bases at J, leaving 1 base unmatched. The CDR3 has 13 residues. CDR1 and CDR2 (germline): MGHRA, YSYEKL. CDR3: CASSQATGGGYTF. The DNA of the CDR3 is TGCGCCAGCAGCCAAGCGACAGGGGGTGGCTACACCTTC.

The chain recombines TRBV6-2 or TRBV6-3 with TRBJ1-6; D remains ambiguous. V was trimmed by 2 bases and J by 11 bases, leaving 7 bases between them. Per germline, CDR1 MNHEY and CDR2 SVGEGT. CDR3 length: 12 residues. CDR3 in DNA: TGTGCCAGCAGTTACACAGAAACACCCCTCCACTTT. Amino acids: CASSYTETPLHF.

The V call is TRBV5-1, the J call TRBJ2-7, with unresolved D. V shed 0 bases and J shed 5 bases, with 9 bases lying between them. Per germline, CDR1 SGHRS and CDR2 YFSETQ. This CDR3 has 13 residues. CDR3 amino acids: CASSLDQNNEQYF. The CDR3 region has the DNA TGCGCCAGCAGCTTGGATCAAAACAACGAGCAGTACTTC.

This clone was observed a few times. The V call is TRBV28, the J call TRBJ1-2; D perhaps matches TRBD1 (5 bases). CDR1 and CDR2 from the germline V gene are MDHEN and SYDVKM. The ends were cut back, 3 bases at V and 3 bases at J, with 11 bases in the middle. CDR3 length: 14 amino acids. Written as DNA, the CDR3 is TGTGCCAGCAGTTTTCCGGGGCCGCACTATGGCTACACCTTC. This codes for CASSFPGPHYGYTF.

The chain is built from TRBV7-2 and TRBJ1-5; D remains ambiguous. The germline V and J ends were trimmed by 5 bases and 1 base, with 9 bases remaining between them. Germline assignment: CDR1 SGHTA and CDR2 FQGNSA. The CDR3 extends over 14 amino acids. The CDR3 DNA sequence: TGTGCCAGCAGCCCAGATGGGAGCAATCAGCCCCAGCATTTT. It translates to CASSPDGSNQPQHF.

This clone was picked up one time. This chain uses TRBV2 with TRBJ1-4; D not resolved. Between the trimmed V and J ends, which lost 1 base and 8 bases, there was a span of 11 bases. CDR1 and CDR2 (germline): SNHLY, FYNNEI. This CDR3 spans 14 amino acids. The CDR3 DNA sequence: TGTGCCAGCAGTGAAGACGTGGGGTTCGAAAAACTGTTTTTT. Translation gives CASSEDVGFEKLFF.

The CDR3 bases are TGTGCCAGCAGCGTATCTGGGAGTCCGGGCGGAGCTTTCTTT. It translates to CASSVSGSPGGAFF. The chain is built from TRBV9 and TRBJ1-1; D gene ambiguous. Trimming removed 1 base at V and 10 bases at J, with 17 bases between. CDR3 size: 14 residues. In germline, CDR1 is SGDLS, CDR2 YYNGEE.

The rearrangement links TRBV15 to TRBJ1-6; perhaps TRBD1 as D (6 bases). The ends were cut back, 0 bases at V and 10 bases at J, with 16 bases in the middle. Germline V gene sequence: CDR1 LNHNV, CDR2 YYDKDF (reference sequence). This CDR3 has 16 amino acids. The CDR3 bases are TGTGCCACCAGCAGAGATTGGGGGGCGAGGAGGTCACCCCTCCACTTT. The encoded protein is CATSRDWGARRSPLHF.

This clone was observed once. The gene calls are TRBV19 and TRBJ2-1; D uncertain. This CDR3 has 13 residues. Trimming removed 6 bases from V and 6 bases from J, with 12 bases in between. Germline loops: CDR1 LNHDA, CDR2 SQIVND (reference sequence). The CDR3 region is CASRSDKSNEQFF. The CDR3 coding sequence is TGTGCCAGTAGAAGTGACAAGTCCAATGAGCAGTTCTTC.